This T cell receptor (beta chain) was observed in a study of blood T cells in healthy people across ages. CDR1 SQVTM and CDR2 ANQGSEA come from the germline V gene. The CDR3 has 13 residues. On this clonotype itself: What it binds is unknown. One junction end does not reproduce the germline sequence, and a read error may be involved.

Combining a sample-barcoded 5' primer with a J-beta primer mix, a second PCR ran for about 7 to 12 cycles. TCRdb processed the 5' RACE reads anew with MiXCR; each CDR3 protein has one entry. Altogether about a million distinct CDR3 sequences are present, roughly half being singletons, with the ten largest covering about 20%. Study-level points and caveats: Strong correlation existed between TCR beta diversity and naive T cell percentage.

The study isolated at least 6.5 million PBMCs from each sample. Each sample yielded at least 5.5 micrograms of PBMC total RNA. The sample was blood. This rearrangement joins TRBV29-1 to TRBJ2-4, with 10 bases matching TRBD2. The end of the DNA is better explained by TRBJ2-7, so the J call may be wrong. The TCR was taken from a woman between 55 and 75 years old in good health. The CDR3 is CNVQRTSGYEQYF. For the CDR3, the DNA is TGCAACGTTCAACGGACTAGCGGCTACGAGCAGTACTTC.